What follows describes a single T cell receptor beta chain. The antigen is undetermined. The junction departs from germline at one end; a sequencing error may be responsible. It was RNA transcripts that yielded the amplified TCR beta CDR3 regions. HTBI primers were the set used in a first-round RT-PCR of the TCR CDR3. From the multiplex PCR reads, TCRdb called clonotypes with MiXCR, one entry per CDR3 protein. The sample carries about 400,000 distinct CDR3 sequences, around 15% recorded once. The source of the sample is a study of T cells in Graves' hyperthyroidism and ophthalmopathy. Study results and caveats: In validation, the model predicted ophthalmopathy. These predictions came a median about 6.5 months before onset. Stable hyperthyroidism was separated from ophthalmopathy by a model based on 13 V-J features.

This CDR3 is built from 15 residues. Germline CDR1 and CDR2: MNHNS and SASEGT. Clinicians diagnosed patients from clinical symptoms, serum thyroxine and TRAb, thyroid ultrasound and orbital computed tomography. The PBMCs studied were ones that came from approximately 9.9 ml fresh peripheral blood. The sequence was collected from a woman aged 60-75 years with Graves' ophthalmopathy. Material: blood. This chain joins TRBV6-1 and TRBJ2-3; 7 nucleotides align to TRBD2. CDR3 protein: CASREAGINSDTQYF. Here the CDR3 DNA reads TGTGCCAGCAGAGAAGCGGGAATAAACTCAGATACGCAGTATTTT.